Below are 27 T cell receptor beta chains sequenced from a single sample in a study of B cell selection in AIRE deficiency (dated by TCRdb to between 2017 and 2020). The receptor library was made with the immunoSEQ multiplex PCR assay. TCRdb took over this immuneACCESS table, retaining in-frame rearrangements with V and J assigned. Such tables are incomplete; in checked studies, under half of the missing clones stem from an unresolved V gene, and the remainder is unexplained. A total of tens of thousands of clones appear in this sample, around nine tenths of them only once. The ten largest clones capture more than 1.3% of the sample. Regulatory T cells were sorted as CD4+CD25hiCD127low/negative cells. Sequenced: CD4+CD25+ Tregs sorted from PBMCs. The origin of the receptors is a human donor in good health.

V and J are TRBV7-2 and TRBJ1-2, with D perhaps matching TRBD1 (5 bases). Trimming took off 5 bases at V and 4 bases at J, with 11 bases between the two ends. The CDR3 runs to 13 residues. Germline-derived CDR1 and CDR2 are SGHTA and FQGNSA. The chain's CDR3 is CASSIGAFYGYTF. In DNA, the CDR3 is TGTGCCAGCAGCATCGGGGCCTTCTATGGCTACACCTTC.

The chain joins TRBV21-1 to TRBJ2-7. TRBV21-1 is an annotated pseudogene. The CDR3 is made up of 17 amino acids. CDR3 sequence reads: CASSIYNSGKRGYEQYF. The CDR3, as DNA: TGTGCCAGCAGCATATACAACTCCGGGAAAAGGGGATACGAGCAGTACTTC.

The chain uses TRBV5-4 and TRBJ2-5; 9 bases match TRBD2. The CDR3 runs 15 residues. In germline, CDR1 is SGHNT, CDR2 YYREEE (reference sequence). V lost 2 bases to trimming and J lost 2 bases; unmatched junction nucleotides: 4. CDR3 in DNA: TGTGCCAGCAGCTTCGGGACTAGCTATCAAGAGACCCAGTACTTC. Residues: CASSFGTSYQETQYF.

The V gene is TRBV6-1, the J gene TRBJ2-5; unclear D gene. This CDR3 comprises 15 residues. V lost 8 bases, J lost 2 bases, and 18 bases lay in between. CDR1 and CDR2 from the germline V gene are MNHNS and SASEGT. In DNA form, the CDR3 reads TGTGCCAGCGCCGAGATGGGTAACCGGCAAGAGACCCAGTACTTC. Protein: CASAEMGNRQETQYF.

CDR3 protein: CASTPSGVYGYTF. The CDR3 region has the DNA TGTGCCAGCACCCCATCGGGGGTTTATGGCTACACCTTC. The rearrangement joins TRBV28 to TRBJ1-2; possible D gene TRBD1, 5 bases. The V gene lost 7 bases and the J gene lost 5 bases, with 14 bases spanning the gap. The CDR3 runs to 13 residues. Germline CDR1 reads MDHEN; CDR2 reads SYDVKM.

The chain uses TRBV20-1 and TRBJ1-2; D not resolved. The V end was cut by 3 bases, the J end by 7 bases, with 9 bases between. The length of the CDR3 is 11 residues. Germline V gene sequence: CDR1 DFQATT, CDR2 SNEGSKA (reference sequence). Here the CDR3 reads CSARTEGGYTF. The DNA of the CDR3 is TGCAGTGCTAGGACGGAAGGTGGCTACACCTTC.

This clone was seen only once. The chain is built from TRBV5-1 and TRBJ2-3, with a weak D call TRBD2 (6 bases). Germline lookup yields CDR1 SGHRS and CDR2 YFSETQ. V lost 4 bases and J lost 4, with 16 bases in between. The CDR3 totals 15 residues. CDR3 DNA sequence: TGCGCCAGCAGCCAGCCGACCGGGGGTGCAGATACGCAGTATTTT. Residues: CASSQPTGGADTQYF.

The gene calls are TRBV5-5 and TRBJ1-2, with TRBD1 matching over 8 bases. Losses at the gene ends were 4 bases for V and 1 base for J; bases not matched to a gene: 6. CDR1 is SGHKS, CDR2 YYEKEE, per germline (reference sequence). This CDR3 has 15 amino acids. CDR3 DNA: TGTGCCAGCAGCCCGACTACAGGGGGTAACTATGGCTACACCTTC. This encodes CASSPTTGGNYGYTF.

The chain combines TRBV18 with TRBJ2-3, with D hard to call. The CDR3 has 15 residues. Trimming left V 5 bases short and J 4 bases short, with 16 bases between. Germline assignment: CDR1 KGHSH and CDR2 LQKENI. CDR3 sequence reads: CASSETSGAADTQYF. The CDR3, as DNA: TGTGCCAGCTCAGAAACGTCGGGTGCCGCAGATACGCAGTATTTT.

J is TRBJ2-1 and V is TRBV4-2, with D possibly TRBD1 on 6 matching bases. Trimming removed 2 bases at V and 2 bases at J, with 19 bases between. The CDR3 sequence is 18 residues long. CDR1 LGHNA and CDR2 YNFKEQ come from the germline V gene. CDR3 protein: CASSQSVWPGQTYNEQFF. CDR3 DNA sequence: TGTGCCAGCAGCCAATCCGTCTGGCCCGGACAGACCTACAATGAGCAGTTCTTC.

CDR3 in DNA: TGCGCCAGCAGTAGTTTGACATCCCGATGGAACACTGAAGCTTTCTTT. This translates into CASSSLTSRWNTEAFF. The chain combines TRBV23-1 with TRBJ1-1; the D is unclear. TRBV23-1 is an ORF; its function is uncertain. CDR3 length: 16 residues. V was pared by 5 bases and J by 1 base, with 17 bases between.

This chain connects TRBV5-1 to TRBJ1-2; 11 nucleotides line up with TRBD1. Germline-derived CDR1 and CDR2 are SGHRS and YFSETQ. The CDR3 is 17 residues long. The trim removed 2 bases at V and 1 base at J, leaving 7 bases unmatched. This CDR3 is CASSFWTGGMDNYGYTF. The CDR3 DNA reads TGCGCCAGCAGCTTTTGGACAGGGGGCATGGATAACTATGGCTACACCTTC.

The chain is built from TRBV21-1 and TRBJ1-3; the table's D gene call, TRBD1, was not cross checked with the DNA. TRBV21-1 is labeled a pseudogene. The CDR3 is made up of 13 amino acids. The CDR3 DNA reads TGTGCCAGCGTGACAGGGGGCTCGAACACCATATATTTT. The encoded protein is CASVTGGSNTIYF.

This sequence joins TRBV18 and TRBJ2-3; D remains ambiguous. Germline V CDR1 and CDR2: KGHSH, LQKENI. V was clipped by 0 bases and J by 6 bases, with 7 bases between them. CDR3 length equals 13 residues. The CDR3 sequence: CASSPPVHDTQYF. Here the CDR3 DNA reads TGTGCCAGCTCACCACCGGTCCACGATACGCAGTATTTT. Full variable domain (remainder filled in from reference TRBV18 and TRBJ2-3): NAGVMQNPRHLVRRRGQEARLRCSPMKGHSHVYWYRQLPEEGLKFMVYLQKENIIDESGMPKERFSAEFPKEGPSILRIQQVVRGDSAAYFCASSPPVHDTQYFGPGTRLTVL.

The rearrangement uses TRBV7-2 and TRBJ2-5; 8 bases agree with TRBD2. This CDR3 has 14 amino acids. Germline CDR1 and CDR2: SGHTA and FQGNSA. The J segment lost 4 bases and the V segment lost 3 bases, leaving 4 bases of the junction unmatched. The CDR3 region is CASSFKAGVETQYF. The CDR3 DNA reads TGTGCCAGCAGCTTCAAAGCGGGAGTAGAGACCCAGTACTTC.

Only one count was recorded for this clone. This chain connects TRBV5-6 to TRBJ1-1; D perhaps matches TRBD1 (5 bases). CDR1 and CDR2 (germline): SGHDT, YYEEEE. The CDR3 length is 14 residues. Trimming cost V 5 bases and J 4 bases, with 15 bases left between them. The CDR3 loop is CASSPQGRFTEAFF. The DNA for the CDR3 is TGTGCCAGCAGTCCCCAGGGACGTTTCACTGAAGCTTTCTTT.

In DNA, the CDR3 is TGTGCCAGCTCACTCAACTACGAGCAGTACTTC. This translates into CASSLNYEQYF. The chain carries TRBV18 and TRBJ2-7, with D uncertain. The germline gives CDR1 KGHSH, CDR2 LQKENI. The CDR3 is 11 residues long. The V end was cut by 4 bases, the J end by 3 bases, with 4 bases between. The variable domain in full, with the rest retrieved from reference TRBV18 and TRBJ2-7, is NAGVMQNPRHLVRRRGQEARLRCSPMKGHSHVYWYRQLPEEGLKFMVYLQKENIIDESGMPKERFSAEFPKEGPSILRIQQVVRGDSAAYFCASSLNYEQYFGPGTRLTVT.

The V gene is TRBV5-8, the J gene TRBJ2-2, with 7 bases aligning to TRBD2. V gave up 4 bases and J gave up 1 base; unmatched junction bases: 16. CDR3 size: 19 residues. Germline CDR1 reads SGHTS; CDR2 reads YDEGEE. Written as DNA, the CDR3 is TGTGCCAGCAGCAGACGGATGAGGATAGCGGGTGTGAACACCGGGGAGCTGTTTTTT. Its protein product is CASSRRMRIAGVNTGELFF.

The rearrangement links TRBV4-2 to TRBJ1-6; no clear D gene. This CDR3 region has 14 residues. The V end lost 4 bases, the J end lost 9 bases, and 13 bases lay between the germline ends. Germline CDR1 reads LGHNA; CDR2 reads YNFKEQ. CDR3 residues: CASSPLTLGSPLHF. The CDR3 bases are TGTGCCAGCAGCCCTCTGACATTAGGTTCACCCCTCCACTTT.

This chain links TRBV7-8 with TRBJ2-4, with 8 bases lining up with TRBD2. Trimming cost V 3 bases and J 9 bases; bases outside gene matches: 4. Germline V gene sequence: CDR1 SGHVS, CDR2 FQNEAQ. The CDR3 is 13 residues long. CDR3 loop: CASSFGGASIQYF. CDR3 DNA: TGTGCCAGCAGCTTCGGGGGGGCCAGCATTCAGTACTTC. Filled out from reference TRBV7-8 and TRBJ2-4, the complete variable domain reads GAGVSQSPRYKVAKRGQDVALRCDPISGHVSLFWYQQALGQGPEFLTYFQNEAQLDKSGLPSDRFFAERPEGSVSTLKIQRTQQEDSAVYLCASSFGGASIQYFGAGTRLSVL.

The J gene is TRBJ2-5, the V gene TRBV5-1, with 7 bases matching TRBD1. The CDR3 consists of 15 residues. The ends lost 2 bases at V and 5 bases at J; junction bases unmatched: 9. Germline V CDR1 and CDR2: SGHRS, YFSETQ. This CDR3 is CASSLPARGMETQYF. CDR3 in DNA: TGCGCCAGCAGCTTACCGGCCAGGGGGATGGAGACCCAGTACTTC.

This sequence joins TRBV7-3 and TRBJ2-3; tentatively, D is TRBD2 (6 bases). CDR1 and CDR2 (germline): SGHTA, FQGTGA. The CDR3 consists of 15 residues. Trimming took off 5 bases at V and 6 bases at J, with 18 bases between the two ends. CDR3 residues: CASSRMAGTPDTQYF. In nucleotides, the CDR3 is TGTGCCAGCAGCCGCATGGCGGGGACCCCGGATACGCAGTATTTT.

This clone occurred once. CDR3 loop: CVRSLPGAWDGYTF. DNA for the CDR3: TGTGTCAGAAGCTTACCGGGGGCTTGGGATGGCTACACCTTC. The chain recombines TRBV7-5 with TRBJ1-2. TRBV7-5 is shown as a pseudogene. The length of the CDR3 is 14 residues.

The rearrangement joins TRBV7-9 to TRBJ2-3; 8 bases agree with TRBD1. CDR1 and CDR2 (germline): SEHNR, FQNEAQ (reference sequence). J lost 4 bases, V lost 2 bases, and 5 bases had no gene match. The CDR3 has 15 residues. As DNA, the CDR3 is TGTGCCAGCAGCTTAAATACAGGGGGACCAGATACGCAGTATTTT. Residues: CASSLNTGGPDTQYF.

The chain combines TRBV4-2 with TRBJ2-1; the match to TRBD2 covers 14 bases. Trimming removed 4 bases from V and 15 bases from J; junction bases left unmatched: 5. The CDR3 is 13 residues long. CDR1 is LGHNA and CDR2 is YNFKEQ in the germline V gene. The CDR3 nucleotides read TGTGCCAGCAGCCCCGGACTAGCGGGGGGCATGTTCTTC. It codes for CASSPGLAGGMFF.

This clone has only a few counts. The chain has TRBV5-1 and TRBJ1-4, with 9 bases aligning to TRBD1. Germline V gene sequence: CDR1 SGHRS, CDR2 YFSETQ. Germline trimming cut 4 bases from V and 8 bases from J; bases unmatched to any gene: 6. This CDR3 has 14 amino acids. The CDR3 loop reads CASSHGTGNEKLFF. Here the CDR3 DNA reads TGCGCCAGCAGCCACGGGACAGGGAACGAAAAACTGTTTTTT.

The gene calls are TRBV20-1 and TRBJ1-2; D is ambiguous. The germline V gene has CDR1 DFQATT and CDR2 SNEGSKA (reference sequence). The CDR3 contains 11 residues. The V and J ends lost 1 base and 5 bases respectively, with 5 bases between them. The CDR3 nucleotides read TGCAGTGCTAGAGTTAGGTATGGCTACACCTTC. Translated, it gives CSARVRYGYTF.